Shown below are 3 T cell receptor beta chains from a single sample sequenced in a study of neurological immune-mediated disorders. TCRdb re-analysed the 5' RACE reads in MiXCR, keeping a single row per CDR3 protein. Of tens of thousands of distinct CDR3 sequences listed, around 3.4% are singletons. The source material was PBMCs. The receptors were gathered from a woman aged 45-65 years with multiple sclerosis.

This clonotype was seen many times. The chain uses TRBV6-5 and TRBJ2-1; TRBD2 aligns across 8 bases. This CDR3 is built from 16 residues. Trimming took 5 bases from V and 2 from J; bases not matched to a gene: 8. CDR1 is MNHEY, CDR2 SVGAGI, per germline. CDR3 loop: CASSPPGLGAYNEQFF. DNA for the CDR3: TGTGCCAGCAGTCCACCGGGACTAGGCGCCTACAATGAGCAGTTCTTC.

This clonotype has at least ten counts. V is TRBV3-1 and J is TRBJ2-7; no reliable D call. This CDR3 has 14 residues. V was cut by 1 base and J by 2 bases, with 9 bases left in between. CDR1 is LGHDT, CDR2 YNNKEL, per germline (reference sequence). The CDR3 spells CASSQGRVTYEQYF. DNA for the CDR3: TGTGCCAGCAGCCAAGGACGGGTTACCTACGAGCAGTACTTC.

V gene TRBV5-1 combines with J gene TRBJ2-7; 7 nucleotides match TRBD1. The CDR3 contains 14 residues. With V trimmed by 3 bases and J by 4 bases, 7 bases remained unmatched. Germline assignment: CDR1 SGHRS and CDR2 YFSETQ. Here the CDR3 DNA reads TGCGCCAGCAGCTCGGGACAGTCGATGTACGAGCAGTACTTC. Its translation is CASSSGQSMYEQYF.